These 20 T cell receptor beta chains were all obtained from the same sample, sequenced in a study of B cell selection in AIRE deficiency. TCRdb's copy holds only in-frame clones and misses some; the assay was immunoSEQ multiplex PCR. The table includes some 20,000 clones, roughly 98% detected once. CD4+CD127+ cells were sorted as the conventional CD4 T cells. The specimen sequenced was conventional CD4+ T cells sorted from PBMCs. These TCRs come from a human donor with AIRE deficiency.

The CDR3 loop is CASSIDLSGDQPQHF. The CDR3 DNA is TGTGCCAGTAGTATAGATCTCTCAGGGGATCAGCCCCAGCATTTT. This chain connects TRBV19 to TRBJ1-5; D is possibly TRBD1 (6 bases). Germline CDR1 and CDR2: LNHDA and SQIVND (reference sequence). The CDR3 is 15 residues long. V gave up 0 bases and J gave up 5 bases, with 11 bases separating them.

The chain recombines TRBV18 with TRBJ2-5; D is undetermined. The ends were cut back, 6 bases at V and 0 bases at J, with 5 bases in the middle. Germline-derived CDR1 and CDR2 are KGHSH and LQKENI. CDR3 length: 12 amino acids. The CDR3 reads CASSGYQETQYF. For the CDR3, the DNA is TGTGCCAGCTCCGGGTACCAAGAGACCCAGTACTTC.

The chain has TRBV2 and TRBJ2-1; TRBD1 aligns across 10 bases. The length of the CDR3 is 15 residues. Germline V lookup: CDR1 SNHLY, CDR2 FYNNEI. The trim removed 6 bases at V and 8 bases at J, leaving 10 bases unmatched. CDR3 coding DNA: TGTGCCAGCAGGCCGGGACAGGGGCCTAGCCATGAGCAGTTCTTC. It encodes CASRPGQGPSHEQFF.

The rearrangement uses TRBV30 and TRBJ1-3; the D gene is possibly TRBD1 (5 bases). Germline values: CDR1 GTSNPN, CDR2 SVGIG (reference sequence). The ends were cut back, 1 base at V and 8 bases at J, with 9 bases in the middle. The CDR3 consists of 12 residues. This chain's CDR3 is CAWSGGGYTIYF. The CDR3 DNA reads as TGTGCCTGGAGTGGGGGGGGGTACACCATATATTTT.

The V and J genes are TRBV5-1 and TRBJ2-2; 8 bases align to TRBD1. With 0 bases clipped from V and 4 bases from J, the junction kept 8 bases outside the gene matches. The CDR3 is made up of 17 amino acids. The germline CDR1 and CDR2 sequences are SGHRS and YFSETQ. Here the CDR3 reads CASSLASDRGGTGELFF. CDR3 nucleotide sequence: TGCGCCAGCAGCTTGGCCTCAGACAGGGGTGGCACCGGGGAGCTGTTTTTT.

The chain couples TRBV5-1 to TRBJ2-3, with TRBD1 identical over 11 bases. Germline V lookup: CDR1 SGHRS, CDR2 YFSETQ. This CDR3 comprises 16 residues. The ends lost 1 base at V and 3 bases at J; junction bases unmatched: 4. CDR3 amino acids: CASSLFGTGGTDTQYF. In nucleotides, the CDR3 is TGCGCCAGCAGCTTGTTCGGGACAGGGGGGACAGATACGCAGTATTTT.

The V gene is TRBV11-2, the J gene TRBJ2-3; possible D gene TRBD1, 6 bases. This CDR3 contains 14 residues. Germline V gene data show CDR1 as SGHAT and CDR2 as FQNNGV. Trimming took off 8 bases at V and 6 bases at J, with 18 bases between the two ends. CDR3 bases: TGTGCCAGCCACCCAGGGGCTAGTCCGGATACGCAGTATTTT. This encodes CASHPGASPDTQYF.

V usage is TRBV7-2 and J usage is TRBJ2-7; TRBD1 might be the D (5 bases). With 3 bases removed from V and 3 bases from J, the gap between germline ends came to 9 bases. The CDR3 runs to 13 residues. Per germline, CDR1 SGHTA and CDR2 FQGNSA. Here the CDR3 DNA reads TGTGCCAGCAGCTTGGGCAGGGTCTACGAGCAGTACTTC. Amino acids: CASSLGRVYEQYF.

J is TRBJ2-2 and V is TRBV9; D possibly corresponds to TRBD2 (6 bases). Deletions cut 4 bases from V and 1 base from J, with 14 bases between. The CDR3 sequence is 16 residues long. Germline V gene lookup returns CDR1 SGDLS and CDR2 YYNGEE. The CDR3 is CASSRGVAENTGELFF. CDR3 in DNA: TGTGCCAGCAGCCGTGGGGTAGCGGAGAACACCGGGGAGCTGTTTTTT.

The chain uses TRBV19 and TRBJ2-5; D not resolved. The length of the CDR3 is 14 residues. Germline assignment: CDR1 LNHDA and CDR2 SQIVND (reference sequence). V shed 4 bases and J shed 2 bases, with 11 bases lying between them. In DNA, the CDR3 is TGTGCCAGTAGTACAACAGACATTCAAGAGACCCAGTACTTC. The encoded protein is CASSTTDIQETQYF.

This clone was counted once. The CDR3 coding sequence is TGTGCCAGCAGTTTTTCTGCGGGAGAATCTAACTACGAGCAGTACTTC. Its protein product is CASSFSAGESNYEQYF. The chain is built from TRBV28 and TRBJ2-7, with 7 positions matching TRBD2. The V and J ends lost 3 bases and 3 bases, in that order; junction bases with no gene match: 11. The CDR3 runs to 16 residues. The germline V gene encodes CDR1 MDHEN and CDR2 SYDVKM.

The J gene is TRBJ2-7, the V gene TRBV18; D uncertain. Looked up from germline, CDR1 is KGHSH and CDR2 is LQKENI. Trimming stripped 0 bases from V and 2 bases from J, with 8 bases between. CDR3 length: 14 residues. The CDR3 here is CASSPPGVPYEQYF. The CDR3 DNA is TGTGCCAGCTCACCACCTGGGGTCCCCTACGAGCAGTACTTC.

The CDR3 sequence: CASSFGQGTDTQYF. CDR3 DNA sequence: TGTGCCAGCAGCTTCGGACAGGGCACAGATACGCAGTATTTT. The gene calls are TRBV7-2 and TRBJ2-3; 7 bases agree with TRBD1. The germline V gene has CDR1 SGHTA and CDR2 FQGNSA. V was clipped by 3 bases and J by 1 base; unmatched bases: 1. The CDR3 is made up of 14 amino acids.

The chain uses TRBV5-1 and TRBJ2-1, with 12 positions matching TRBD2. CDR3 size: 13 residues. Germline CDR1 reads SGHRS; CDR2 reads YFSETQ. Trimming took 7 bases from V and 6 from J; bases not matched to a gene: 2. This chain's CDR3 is CASRTSGTNEQFF. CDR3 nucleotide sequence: TGCGCCAGCCGGACTAGCGGGACCAATGAGCAGTTCTTC.

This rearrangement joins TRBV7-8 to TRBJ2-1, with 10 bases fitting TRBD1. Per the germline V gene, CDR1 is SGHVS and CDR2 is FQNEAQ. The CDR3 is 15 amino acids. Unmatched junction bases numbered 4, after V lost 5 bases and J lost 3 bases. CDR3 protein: CASSVDRGVYNEQFF. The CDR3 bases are TGTGCCAGCAGCGTGGACAGGGGGGTCTACAATGAGCAGTTCTTC. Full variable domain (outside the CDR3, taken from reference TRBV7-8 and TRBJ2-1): GAGVSQSPRYKVAKRGQDVALRCDPISGHVSLFWYQQALGQGPEFLTYFQNEAQLDKSGLPSDRFFAERPEGSVSTLKIQRTQQEDSAVYLCASSVDRGVYNEQFFGPGTRLTVL.

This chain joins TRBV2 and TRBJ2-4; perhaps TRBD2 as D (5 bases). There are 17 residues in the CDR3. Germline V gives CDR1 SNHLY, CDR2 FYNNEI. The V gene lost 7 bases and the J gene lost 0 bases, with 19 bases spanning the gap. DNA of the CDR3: TGTGCCAGCAAGGCAGCTACTAGAACACTAGCCAAAAACATTCAGTACTTC. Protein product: CASKAATRTLAKNIQYF.

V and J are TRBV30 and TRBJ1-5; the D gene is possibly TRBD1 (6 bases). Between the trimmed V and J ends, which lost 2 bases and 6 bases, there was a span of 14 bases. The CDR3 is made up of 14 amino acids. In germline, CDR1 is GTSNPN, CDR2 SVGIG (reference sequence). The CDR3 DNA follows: TGTGCCTGGAGTATTAAGGGGGGGAGTCAGCCCCAGCATTTT. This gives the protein CAWSIKGGSQPQHF. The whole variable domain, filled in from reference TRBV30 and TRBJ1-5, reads SQTIHQWPATLVQPVGSPLSLECTVEGTSNPNLYWYRQAAGRGLQLLFYSVGIGQISSEVPQNLSASRPQDRQFILSSKKLLLSDSGFYLCAWSIKGGSQPQHFGDGTRLSIL.

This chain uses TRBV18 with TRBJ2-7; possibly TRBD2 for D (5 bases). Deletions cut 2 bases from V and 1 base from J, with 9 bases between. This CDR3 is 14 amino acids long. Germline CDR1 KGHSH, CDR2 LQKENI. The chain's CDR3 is CASSPTSGSYEQYF. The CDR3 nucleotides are TGTGCCAGCTCACCAACTAGTGGGTCCTACGAGCAGTACTTC. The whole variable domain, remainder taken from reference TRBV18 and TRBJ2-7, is NAGVMQNPRHLVRRRGQEARLRCSPMKGHSHVYWYRQLPEEGLKFMVYLQKENIIDESGMPKERFSAEFPKEGPSILRIQQVVRGDSAAYFCASSPTSGSYEQYFGPGTRLTVT.

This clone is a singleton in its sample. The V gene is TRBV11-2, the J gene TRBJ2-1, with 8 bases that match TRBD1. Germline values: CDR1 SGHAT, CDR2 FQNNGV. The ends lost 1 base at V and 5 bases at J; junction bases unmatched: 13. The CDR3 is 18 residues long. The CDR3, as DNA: TGTGCCAGCAGCTTAGTCACAACAGGGGGTCCCCCCCACAATGAGCAGTTCTTC. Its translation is CASSLVTTGGPPHNEQFF.

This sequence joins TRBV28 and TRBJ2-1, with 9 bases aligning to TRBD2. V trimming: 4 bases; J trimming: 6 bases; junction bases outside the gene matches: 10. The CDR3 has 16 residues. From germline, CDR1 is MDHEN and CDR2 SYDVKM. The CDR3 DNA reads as TGTGCCAGCAGTTCGACCCCGGGGACTAGCCTCAATGAGCAGTTCTTC. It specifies CASSSTPGTSLNEQFF.